The sequence of this T cell receptor beta chain was determined in a study of control samples from healthy donors and cancer patients. Data came from immunoSEQ multiplex PCR; TCRdb stores just in-frame clones and leaves some out. The profile shows around 140,000 clones, approximately 92% of them singletons. After removal of 4 bases from V and 8 bases from J, the junction contained 5 bases not matched to a gene. In germline, CDR1 is LNHDA, CDR2 SQIVND (reference sequence). The CDR3 extends over 13 amino acids. The TCR originated in a woman in her fifties or sixties in good health. The chain links TRBV19 to TRBJ1-5, with TRBD1 identical over 7 bases. Specimen: blood. The DNA for the CDR3 is TGTGCCAGTAGTAGCACAGGGGACGAGCCCCAGCATTTT. Encoded protein: CASSSTGDEPQHF.